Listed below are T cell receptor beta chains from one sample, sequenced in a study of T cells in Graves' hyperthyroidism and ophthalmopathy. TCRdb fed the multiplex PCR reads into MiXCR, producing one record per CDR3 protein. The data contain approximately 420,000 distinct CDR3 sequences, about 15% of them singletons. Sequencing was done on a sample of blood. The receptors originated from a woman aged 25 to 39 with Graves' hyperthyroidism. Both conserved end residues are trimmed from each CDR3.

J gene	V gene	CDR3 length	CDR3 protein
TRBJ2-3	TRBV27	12	ASGSGQGADTQY
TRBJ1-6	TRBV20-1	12	SARSSGYNSPLH
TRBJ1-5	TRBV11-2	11	ASAGQSNQPQH
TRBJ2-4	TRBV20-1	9	SARYENIQY
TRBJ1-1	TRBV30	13	AWSVARRASTEAF
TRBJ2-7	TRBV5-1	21	ASSLGMGAVPRSDPYSSYEQY
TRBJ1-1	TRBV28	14	ASSAQTGGGITEAF
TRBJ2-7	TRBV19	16	ASSIVWTGPSRSYEQY
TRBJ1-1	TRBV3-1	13	ASSQEIWGNTEAF
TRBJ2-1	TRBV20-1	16	SARGTTLFREGYNEQF
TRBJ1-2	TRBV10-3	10	ATGRGDYGYT
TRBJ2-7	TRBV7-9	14	ASSYGTGGFPYEQY
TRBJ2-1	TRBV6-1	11	ATARDRYNEQF
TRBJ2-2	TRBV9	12	ASSVEEWTGELF
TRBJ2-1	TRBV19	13	ASTYAGFSYNEQF
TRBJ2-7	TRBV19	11	ASSFQVSFEQY
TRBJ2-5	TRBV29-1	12	SVEIVLGMGTQY
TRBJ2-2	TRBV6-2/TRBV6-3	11	ASSYYSTGELF
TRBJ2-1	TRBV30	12	ATLEGGGLNEQF
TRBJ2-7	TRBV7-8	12	ASSLRDLAYEQY
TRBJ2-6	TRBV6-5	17	ASSYSGQGRLSGANVLT
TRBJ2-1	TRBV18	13	ASSPETSGYNEQF
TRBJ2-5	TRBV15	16	ATSRDLPGAGEQETQY
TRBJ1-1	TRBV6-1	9	ASSWASEAF
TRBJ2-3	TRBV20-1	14	SARFSEGPSSDTQY
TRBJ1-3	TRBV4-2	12	ASSQEGTGNTIY
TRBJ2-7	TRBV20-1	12	SAPGLAGAYEQY
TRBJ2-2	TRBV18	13	ASSFDRGLAGELF
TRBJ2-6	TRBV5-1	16	ASSPRTGELSGANVLT
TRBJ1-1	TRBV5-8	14	ASSSLGHTLNTEAF
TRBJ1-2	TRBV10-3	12	AISESAGLDGYT